These T cell receptor beta chains were read from a single sample in a study of spatial heterogeneity in lung cancer. TCRdb analysed the 5' RACE reads with MiXCR anew, one entry per CDR3 protein. Found here are 45,000 or so distinct CDR3 sequences, approximately 12% of them singletons; the top ten hold 42%. The starting material was PBMCs, obtained at surgery. These receptors were obtained from a female donor with early-stage non-small cell lung cancer. Both conserved end residues are part of each CDR3. The order of the fields is V gene, CDR3 protein.

V gene: TRBV5-1
CDR3 protein: CASSLEAGRTGNTIYF

V gene: TRBV7-2
CDR3 protein: CASSPGLLTYEQYF

V gene: TRBV6-2/TRBV6-3
CDR3 protein: CASSFDRNLPGEQYF

V gene: TRBV6-2/TRBV6-3
CDR3 protein: CASRIHPSSDSLNSPLHF

V gene: TRBV9
CDR3 protein: CASVPGGGPTDTQYF

V gene: TRBV4-1
CDR3 protein: CASSQGLQGPSNQPQHF

V gene: TRBV7-6
CDR3 protein: CASSLGGGGNQPQHF

V gene: TRBV6-2/TRBV6-3
CDR3 protein: CASRTTGNNQPQHF

V gene: TRBV5-6
CDR3 protein: CASSLRGVQETQYF

V gene: TRBV6-2/TRBV6-3
CDR3 protein: CASSYSPYEQYF

V gene: TRBV9
CDR3 protein: CASSATGLAGQETQYF

V gene: TRBV6-1
CDR3 protein: CASSEWTGANQPQHF

V gene: TRBV2
CDR3 protein: CASSDTGGPLEQFF

V gene: TRBV13
CDR3 protein: CASRRGDTQYF

V gene: TRBV7-8
CDR3 protein: CASSLGTGRVNQPQHF

V gene: TRBV20-1
CDR3 protein: CSAKASGGGREKLFF

V gene: TRBV7-9
CDR3 protein: CASSFGDRRAAFF

V gene: TRBV12-3/TRBV12-4
CDR3 protein: CASSLVSSTNQPQHF

V gene: TRBV11-2
CDR3 protein: CASSLSSLGTGTEAFF

V gene: TRBV19
CDR3 protein: CASSLLSGQSTGELFF

V gene: TRBV7-2
CDR3 protein: CASSSPPLDRGLTEAFF

V gene: TRBV4-2
CDR3 protein: CASSQVGGRSTQYF

V gene: TRBV10-3
CDR3 protein: CAISGDRGSSTDTQYF

V gene: TRBV29-1
CDR3 protein: CSASGQGGWYF

V gene: TRBV27
CDR3 protein: CASRSSGTQGLYEQYF

V gene: TRBV29-1
CDR3 protein: CSVGDVEELFF

V gene: TRBV19
CDR3 protein: CASSHPGYEQYF

V gene: TRBV7-2
CDR3 protein: CASSLKASTRDTEAFF

V gene: TRBV7-2
CDR3 protein: CASRPTLAGPYNEQFF

V gene: TRBV20-1
CDR3 protein: CSARDPLNSLTRSSPLHF

V gene: TRBV19
CDR3 protein: CATGYLGTSRAYEQYF

V gene: TRBV5-1
CDR3 protein: CASGNRGLSTDTQYF

V gene: TRBV2
CDR3 protein: CASGKGATEAFF

V gene: TRBV12-3/TRBV12-4
CDR3 protein: CASSGYPTYYEQYF

V gene: TRBV5-4
CDR3 protein: CASSFGGTATGELFF

V gene: TRBV6-2/TRBV6-3
CDR3 protein: CASSNHLAGDRREQYF

V gene: TRBV5-6
CDR3 protein: CASSFTGTLNTEAFF

V gene: TRBV6-2/TRBV6-3
CDR3 protein: CASSSPGQQETQYF

V gene: TRBV7-2
CDR3 protein: CASSNSGGSYEQYF

V gene: TRBV3-1
CDR3 protein: CASSQGQTNTGELFF

V gene: TRBV7-2
CDR3 protein: CASSLGNSPLHF

V gene: TRBV12-3/TRBV12-4
CDR3 protein: CASRRTVEAFF

V gene: TRBV7-9
CDR3 protein: CASSLGRGIETQYF

V gene: TRBV3-1
CDR3 protein: CASSQTRGRVGQETQYF

V gene: TRBV28
CDR3 protein: CASSLPGAVNEQFF

V gene: TRBV19
CDR3 protein: CASSIDLGQDLTQYF

V gene: TRBV5-6
CDR3 protein: CASSWWGNNEKLFF

V gene: TRBV7-9
CDR3 protein: CASSLVPGQGLNTEAFF

V gene: TRBV7-7
CDR3 protein: CASSLGTGGWDEQFF

V gene: TRBV29-1
CDR3 protein: CSPRGPGGTQYF